What follows are 26 T cell receptor beta chains derived from one specimen sequenced in a study of T cell responses to AZD1222 COVID-19 vaccine. Profiling relied on immunoSEQ multiplex PCR, and the TCRdb table lists in-frame clones only, not all of them. The sample yields 140,000 to 150,000 clones, approximately 94% seen once. Here the sequenced sample was peripheral blood, taken on day 0 of AZD1222 vaccination. All receptors derive from an adult in good health.

The chain employs TRBV6-4 and TRBJ2-7; 10 bases align to TRBD1. The CDR3 contains 13 residues. Germline trimming cut 4 bases from V and 6 bases from J; bases unmatched to any gene: 3. CDR1 and CDR2 from the germline V gene are MRHNA and SNTAGT. CDR3 sequence (DNA): TGTGCCAGCAGTGGGGACAGGGGAATCGAGCAGTACTTC. Translated, it gives CASSGDRGIEQYF.

The rearrangement links TRBV5-4 to TRBJ2-7, with D tentatively TRBD2 (5 bases). The CDR3 runs to 16 residues. Trimming removed 1 base from V and 3 bases from J, with 17 bases in between. CDR1 and CDR2 (germline): SGHNT, YYREEE (reference sequence). The DNA for the CDR3 is TGTGCCAGCAGCTTGAGGTCGGGGAGAGCTGACTACGAGCAGTACTTC. It encodes CASSLRSGRADYEQYF.

The rearrangement joins TRBV5-6 to TRBJ2-7; 13 nucleotides line up with TRBD2. Germline loops: CDR1 SGHDT, CDR2 YYEEEE. Trimming cost V 2 bases and J 7 bases; bases outside gene matches: 9. The CDR3 has 16 amino acids. CDR3 bases: TGTGCCAGCAGCTTCAGAACTAGCGGGGGGGCCCGGGAGCAGTACTTC. Residues: CASSFRTSGGAREQYF.

V and J are TRBV19 and TRBJ1-5; D perhaps matches TRBD1 (6 bases). This CDR3 comprises 18 residues. The ends were cut back, 2 bases at V and 2 bases at J, with 19 bases in the middle. Germline V gives CDR1 LNHDA, CDR2 SQIVND (reference sequence). The CDR3 reads CASSIRGDGVAGNQPQHF. The CDR3 region has the DNA TGTGCCAGTAGTATAAGGGGGGACGGGGTAGCTGGCAATCAGCCCCAGCATTTT.

The chain recombines TRBV2 with TRBJ1-5, with D hard to call. CDR3 size: 12 residues. V lost 3 bases to trimming and J lost 6 bases, with 6 bases between them. The germline gives CDR1 SNHLY, CDR2 FYNNEI. CDR3 in amino acids: CASSEGGQPQHF. In nucleotides, the CDR3 is TGTGCCAGCAGTGAGGGCGGTCAGCCCCAGCATTTT.

This chain connects TRBV29-1 to TRBJ2-7; TRBD1 matches 8 bases. CDR3 length: 12 amino acids. Germline-derived CDR1 and CDR2 are SQVTM and ANQGSEA. With 6 bases clipped from V and 2 bases from J, the junction kept 3 bases outside the gene matches. Here the CDR3 DNA reads TGCAGCGTCGGGACAGGAGCCTACGAGCAGTACTTC. This sequence encodes CSVGTGAYEQYF.

The rearrangement joins TRBV5-1 to TRBJ2-7; the match to TRBD1 covers 8 bases. The CDR3 contains 21 residues. The V gene end was trimmed by 9 bases and the J gene end by 4 bases; junction bases not matched to a gene: 33. Germline CDR1 SGHRS, CDR2 YFSETQ. As DNA, the CDR3 is TGCGCCACCGGAGAAGCAGGGGGCGTATTAGCGGTACCGGATTCTGGATACGAGCAGTACTTC. It is translated as CATGEAGGVLAVPDSGYEQYF.

This clone came up once. The rearrangement links TRBV6-1 to TRBJ1-2; 7 positions match TRBD1. The length of the CDR3 is 13 residues. The J segment lost 3 bases and the V segment lost 8 bases, leaving 6 bases of the junction unmatched. Germline CDR1 MNHNS, CDR2 SASEGT. The CDR3 loop reads CASCRQGDYGYTF. CDR3 coding DNA: TGTGCCAGCTGCCGACAGGGAGACTATGGCTACACCTTC.

The rearrangement links TRBV7-8 to TRBJ1-2; D gene ambiguous. This CDR3 has 12 residues. The germline V and J ends were trimmed by 5 bases and 2 bases, with 6 bases remaining between them. Germline V CDR1 and CDR2: SGHVS, FQNEAQ. CDR3 DNA sequence: TGTGCCAGCAGCCCCGGGAACTATGGCTACACCTTC. Amino acid sequence: CASSPGNYGYTF.

This chain connects TRBV5-1 to TRBJ1-5; D gene unclear. This CDR3 comprises 14 residues. V lost 0 bases, J lost 0 bases, and 4 bases lay in between. Germline CDR1 reads SGHRS; CDR2 reads YFSETQ. The CDR3 sequence: CASSLGGSNQPQHF. CDR3 nucleotides: TGCGCCAGCAGCTTGGGTGGTAGCAATCAGCCCCAGCATTTT. Filled out from reference TRBV5-1 and TRBJ1-5, the complete variable domain reads KAGVTQTPRYLIKTRGQQVTLSCSPISGHRSVSWYQQTPGQGLQFLFEYFSETQRNKGNFPGRFSGRQFSNSRSEMNVSTLELGDSALYLCASSLGGSNQPQHFGDGTRLSIL.

In DNA form, the CDR3 reads TGTGCCTTAAAAAGACAGATGAACACTGAAGCTTTCTTT. Translated, it gives CALKRQMNTEAFF. The genes are TRBV30 and TRBJ1-1; weak D call: TRBD1 (5 bases). The CDR3 is 13 amino acids. CDR1 and CDR2 (germline): GTSNPN, SVGIG (reference sequence). Trimming stripped 7 bases from V and 0 bases from J, with 12 bases between. The full variable domain, in which reference TRBV30 and TRBJ1-1 provide the parts outside the CDR3, is SQTIHQWPATLVQPVGSPLSLECTVEGTSNPNLYWYRQAAGRGLQLLFYSVGIGQISSEVPQNLSASRPQDRQFILSSKKLLLSDSGFYLCALKRQMNTEAFFGQGTRLTVV.

The chain employs TRBV29-1 and TRBJ1-1; D perhaps matches TRBD1 (5 bases). Germline V lookup: CDR1 SQVTM, CDR2 ANQGSEA. V dropped 6 bases and J dropped 0 bases, with 11 bases sitting between them. This CDR3 contains 13 residues. CDR3 loop: CSVEGWMNTEAFF. Here the CDR3 DNA reads TGCAGCGTGGAGGGGTGGATGAACACTGAAGCTTTCTTT.

The chain uses TRBV7-9 and TRBJ1-1; D remains ambiguous. V lost 5 bases and J 7 bases, leaving 17 bases between the germline ends. There are 14 residues in the CDR3. CDR1 and CDR2 from the germline V gene are SEHNR and FQNEAQ (reference sequence). CDR3 amino acids: CASSPMDGFLEAFF. In DNA form, the CDR3 reads TGTGCCAGCAGCCCGATGGACGGATTCCTTGAAGCTTTCTTT.

The gene calls are TRBV19 and TRBJ1-5; 7 bases match TRBD1. Germline CDR1 is LNHDA and CDR2 is SQIVND (reference sequence). Trimming cost V 7 bases and J 0 bases; bases outside gene matches: 18. The CDR3 contains 19 residues. The CDR3 loop reads CASKICGTVFFHSNQPQHF. CDR3 nucleotide sequence: TGTGCCAGTAAAATCTGCGGGACAGTATTTTTTCATAGCAATCAGCCCCAGCATTTT.

This clone appeared a single time. The chain combines TRBV7-8 with TRBJ1-1; 10 bases are shared with TRBD1. Trimming at V came to 4 bases and at J to 5 bases, leaving 10 bases not matched to a gene. This CDR3 has 16 residues. CDR1 SGHVS and CDR2 FQNEAQ come from the germline V gene. CDR3 residues: CASSYRDRGGETEAFF. CDR3 DNA: TGTGCCAGCAGCTACCGGGACAGGGGAGGTGAAACTGAAGCTTTCTTT. Full variable domain (outside the CDR3, taken from reference TRBV7-8 and TRBJ1-1): GAGVSQSPRYKVAKRGQDVALRCDPISGHVSLFWYQQALGQGPEFLTYFQNEAQLDKSGLPSDRFFAERPEGSVSTLKIQRTQQEDSAVYLCASSYRDRGGETEAFFGQGTRLTVV.

The chain combines TRBV11-2 with TRBJ1-5; D might be TRBD1 (6 bases). The CDR3 is 18 amino acids. With 3 bases removed from V and 3 bases from J, the gap between germline ends came to 21 bases. Germline values: CDR1 SGHAT, CDR2 FQNNGV. The CDR3 spells CASSFLLMGRGHNQPQHF. Here the CDR3 DNA reads TGTGCCAGCAGCTTCTTACTGATGGGCAGGGGACACAATCAGCCCCAGCATTTT.

The chain links TRBV28 to TRBJ1-2, with D maybe TRBD1 (6 bases). Between the trimmed V and J ends, which lost 2 bases and 6 bases, there was a span of 13 bases. CDR1 is MDHEN and CDR2 is SYDVKM in the germline V gene. The CDR3 loop spans 14 amino acids. CDR3 residues: CASSLRGALNGYTF. CDR3 nucleotides: TGTGCCAGCAGTTTACGGGGGGCCCTCAATGGCTACACCTTC.

V and J are TRBV13 and TRBJ2-3, with 15 bases identical to TRBD2. The V gene's germline CDR1 is PRHDT and CDR2 FYEKMQ (reference sequence). CDR3 length: 20 amino acids. V lost 4 bases, J lost 1 base, and 12 bases stayed unmatched. This chain's CDR3 is CASSSTTRTSGGAGTDTQYF. The CDR3 nucleotides read TGTGCCAGCAGCTCAACTACGAGGACTAGCGGGGGGGCCGGCACAGATACGCAGTATTTT.

This clone has just one count. The DNA for the CDR3 is TGCAGCGTTGTTCGGGACAGGGATGGGACTGAAGCTTTCTTT. As protein: CSVVRDRDGTEAFF. This sequence joins TRBV29-1 and TRBJ1-1, with 9 bases lining up with TRBD1. V lost 4 bases and J lost 5; bases outside the gene matches: 8. Germline loops: CDR1 SQVTM, CDR2 ANQGSEA. The CDR3 spans 14 residues. Using reference TRBV29-1 and TRBJ1-1 for the parts outside the CDR3, the full variable domain is SAVISQKPSRDICQRGTSLTIQCQVDSQVTMMFWYRQQPGQSLTLIATANQGSEATYESGFVIDKFPISRPNLTFSTLTVSNMSPEDSSIYLCSVVRDRDGTEAFFGQGTRLTVV.

The chain employs TRBV2 and TRBJ2-7; no clear D. The CDR3 is made up of 13 amino acids. CDR1 and CDR2 from the germline V gene are SNHLY and FYNNEI. V lost 5 bases and J lost 11, with 19 bases in between. The CDR3 spells CASSLPGTPREYF. As DNA, the CDR3 is TGTGCCAGCAGTCTTCCAGGTACCCCTCGGGAGTACTTC. The variable domain in full, completed from reference TRBV2 and TRBJ2-7, reads EPEVTQTPSHQVTQMGQEVILRCVPISNHLYFYWYRQILGQKVEFLVSFYNNEISEKSEIFDDQFSVERPDGSNFTLKIRSTKLEDSAMYFCASSLPGTPREYFGPGTRLTVT.

The rearrangement joins TRBV6-5 to TRBJ1-3; maybe TRBD1 (5 bases). The CDR3 sequence is 13 residues long. The V and J ends lost 6 bases and 4 bases respectively, with 10 bases between them. Germline V lookup: CDR1 MNHEY, CDR2 SVGAGI. CDR3 sequence reads: CASRAGGGNTIYF. Written as DNA, the CDR3 is TGTGCCAGCAGGGCTGGGGGGGGAAACACCATATATTTT.

CDR3 in amino acids: CASSLRDGEKLFF. As DNA, the CDR3 is TGTGCCAGCAGCTTGAGGGACGGTGAAAAACTGTTTTTT. The V gene is TRBV5-6, the J gene TRBJ1-4; D is perhaps TRBD1 (5 bases). The ends were cut back, 1 base at V and 7 bases at J, with 8 bases in the middle. Per germline, CDR1 SGHDT and CDR2 YYEEEE. The CDR3 extends over 13 amino acids.

The V call is TRBV5-1, the J call TRBJ2-7; D is undetermined. The V gene lost 0 bases and the J gene lost 6 bases, with 10 bases spanning the gap. The CDR3 spans 13 residues. CDR1 and CDR2 (germline): SGHRS, YFSETQ. The CDR3 DNA sequence: TGCGCCAGCAGCTTGGATGTGAGCCGCGAGCAGTACTTC. Its protein is CASSLDVSREQYF.

The chain combines TRBV6-6 with TRBJ2-2; D remains ambiguous. Looked up from germline, CDR1 is MNHNY and CDR2 is SVGAGI (reference sequence). V lost 5 bases, J lost 2 bases, and 18 bases lay in between. The CDR3 extends over 17 amino acids. The CDR3 DNA sequence: TGTGCCAGCAGTCCCTCATTGGGCAGCGTAAACACCGGGGAGCTGTTTTTT. It is translated as CASSPSLGSVNTGELFF.

The V gene is TRBV2, the J gene TRBJ2-7; 8 bases are a match to TRBD1. The CDR3 is 13 residues long. V shed 4 bases, J shed 7 bases, and the junction held 6 bases outside the gene matches. CDR1 and CDR2 from the germline V gene are SNHLY and FYNNEI. Here the CDR3 reads CASSGQGMGEQYF. The CDR3, as DNA: TGTGCCAGCAGTGGACAGGGGATGGGGGAGCAGTACTTC.

This rearrangement joins TRBV6-1 to TRBJ1-2; 10 nucleotides align to TRBD1. Trimming at V came to 2 bases and at J to 6 bases, leaving 9 bases not matched to a gene. CDR1 and CDR2 (germline): MNHNS, SASEGT. This CDR3 is built from 16 residues. The CDR3 DNA reads TGTGCCAGCAGTGAACCGTCCCGAGGGACAGGGGATGGCTACACCTTC. Its protein product is CASSEPSRGTGDGYTF.